Listed below are T cell receptor beta chains from one sample, sequenced in a study of cytomegalovirus exposure and HLA in healthy donors. Using immunoSEQ multiplex PCR, the repertoire was profiled, and TCRdb retains in-frame clones only, with some absent. The sample records approximately 130,000 clones, about two thirds being singletons. The sample was PBMCs. Receptors originate from a human donor in good health. Each CDR3 is given with its conserved first and last residue. A D gene is named only where the DNA matches it firmly. Size is stated for part of the rows, as once, few or many counts, or as a class when the clone is expanded.

d_gene | abundance | j_gene | v_gene | CDR3aa | CDR3nt
- | few | TRBJ2-7 | TRBV10-1 | CASRLPYEQYF | TGCGCCAGCAGGCTACCCTACGAGCAGTACTTC
- | once | TRBJ1-5 | TRBV28 | CASSDTRAQPQHF | TGTGCCAGCAGTGACACCAGGGCCCAGCCCCAGCATTTT
- | - | TRBJ2-1 | TRBV11-3 | CASSLGTTGFYNEQFF | TGTGCCAGCAGCTTAGGCACGACAGGATTCTACAATGAGCAGTTCTTC
- | few | TRBJ1-5 | TRBV2 | CASGVGKGNQPQHF | TGTGCCAGCGGCGTAGGTAAGGGGAATCAGCCCCAGCATTTT
- | - | TRBJ2-1 | TRBV9 | CASSVASGPPNEQFF | TGTGCCAGCAGCGTAGCGAGCGGGCCTCCAAATGAGCAGTTCTTC
- | - | TRBJ2-2 | TRBV5-6 | CASSLDGGYKNTGELFF | TGTGCCAGCAGCTTGGATGGGGGGTACAAGAACACCGGGGAGCTGTTTTTT
- | - | TRBJ2-7 | TRBV6-5 | CASSRGQAGEQYF | TGTGCCAGCAGCCGAGGACAGGCGGGAGAGCAGTACTTC
- | - | TRBJ1-2 | TRBV29-1 | CSVGGPGYGYTF | TGCAGCGTTGGGGGGCCAGGATATGGCTACACCTTC
TRBD1 | - | TRBJ2-1 | TRBV27 | CASSLWTGGNEQFF | TGTGCCAGCAGTTTATGGACAGGGGGCAATGAGCAGTTCTTC
- | - | TRBJ1-1 | TRBV18 | CASRLNRVSSNTEAFF | TGTGCCAGCCGCCTGAACAGGGTTTCTTCGAACACTGAAGCTTTCTTT
TRBD1 | - | TRBJ1-5 | TRBV28 | CASSPRGLLDQPQHF | TGTGCCAGCAGTCCCAGGGGGCTATTGGATCAGCCCCAGCATTTT
TRBD2 | - | TRBJ2-3 | TRBV9 | CASSVGTSGTADTQYF | TGTGCCAGCAGCGTAGGGACTAGCGGGACCGCAGATACGCAGTATTTT
TRBD1 | - | TRBJ1-2 | TRBV5-6 | CASSLDATGSPVGYTF | TGTGCCAGCAGCTTGGACGCGACAGGGTCACCGGTCGGCTACACCTTC
- | - | TRBJ2-6 | TRBV19 | CASSMLGQLRSGANVLTF | TGTGCCAGTAGTATGTTAGGACAGCTCCGCTCTGGGGCCAACGTCCTGACTTTC
- | few | TRBJ2-2 | TRBV18 | CASSPLQKGELFF | TGTGCCAGCTCACCACTACAAAAGGGGGAGCTGTTTTTT
TRBD2 | few | TRBJ2-5 | TRBV5-1 | CASSPGLAGDETQYF | TGCGCCAGCAGCCCGGGACTAGCGGGAGACGAGACCCAGTACTTC
- | once | TRBJ2-3 | TRBV19 | CASSILTDRTDTQYF | TGTGCCAGTAGTATCCTTACGGACAGAACAGATACGCAGTATTTT
- | - | TRBJ2-1 | TRBV6-5 | CASRAARFNEQFF | TGTGCCAGCAGGGCAGCTAGGTTCAATGAGCAGTTCTTC
- | - | TRBJ2-5 | TRBV5-1 | CASSLGGQQGETQYF | TGCGCCAGCAGCTTGGGAGGACAGCAAGGTGAGACCCAGTACTTC
TRBD1 | - | TRBJ1-6 | TRBV6-6 | CASTQTGYNSPLHF | TGTGCCAGCACTCAGACAGGGTATAATTCACCCCTCCACTTT
- | - | TRBJ2-2 | TRBV19 | CASSQVLARSTGELFF | TGTGCCAGTAGCCAGGTTTTAGCGAGGAGCACCGGGGAGCTGTTTTTT
TRBD2 | - | TRBJ2-5 | TRBV28 | CASRVPGLAGETQYF | TGTGCCAGCAGGGTGCCGGGACTAGCGGGGGAGACCCAGTACTTC
TRBD2 | - | TRBJ2-3 | TRBV2 | CASSPRTRSDTQYF | TGTGCCAGCAGTCCCCGGACTAGATCAGATACGCAGTATTTT
TRBD2 | - | TRBJ2-1 | TRBV9 | CASSVSPPSRLAGAVEQFF | TGTGCCAGCAGCGTTAGTCCACCCTCGCGACTAGCGGGAGCGGTTGAGCAGTTCTTC
- | - | TRBJ1-6 | TRBV6-5 | CASSYDLPKNSPLHF | TGTGCCAGCAGTTACGACTTACCCAAAAATTCACCCCTCCACTTT
TRBD1 | - | TRBJ2-3 | TRBV28 | CASTPTGSTDTQYF | TGTGCCAGCACCCCGACAGGGAGCACAGATACGCAGTATTTT
- | - | TRBJ1-6 | TRBV19 | CASSIPRSSYNSPLHF | TGTGCCAGTAGTATACCCCGGAGCTCCTATAATTCACCCCTCCACTTT
TRBD2 | few | TRBJ2-2 | TRBV19 | CASAGSGVDTGELFF | TGTGCCAGCGCCGGTAGCGGGGTAGACACCGGGGAGCTGTTTTTT
- | once | TRBJ1-5 | TRBV19 | CASSIMSGIGQPQHF | TGTGCCAGTAGTATAATGTCCGGGATCGGTCAGCCCCAGCATTTT
- | - | TRBJ1-4 | TRBV27 | CASSPTLGRDEKLFF | TGTGCCAGCAGTCCCACACTGGGTCGGGATGAAAAACTGTTTTTT
TRBD2 | - | TRBJ2-2 | TRBV5-4 | CASSPGTSRSNTGELFF | TGTGCCAGCAGCCCCGGGACTAGCCGATCGAACACCGGGGAGCTGTTTTTT
TRBD2 | - | TRBJ2-1 | TRBV9 | CASSVGQREGDNEQFF | TGTGCCAGCAGCGTAGGCCAGCGGGAGGGCGACAATGAGCAGTTCTTC
TRBD2 | - | TRBJ2-1 | TRBV9 | CASSALTSGFYNEQFF | TGTGCCAGCAGCGCATTGACTAGCGGCTTCTACAATGAGCAGTTCTTC
- | - | TRBJ1-4 | TRBV2 | CASSLDSNEKLFF | TGTGCCAGCAGTCTGGACAGTAATGAAAAACTGTTTTTT